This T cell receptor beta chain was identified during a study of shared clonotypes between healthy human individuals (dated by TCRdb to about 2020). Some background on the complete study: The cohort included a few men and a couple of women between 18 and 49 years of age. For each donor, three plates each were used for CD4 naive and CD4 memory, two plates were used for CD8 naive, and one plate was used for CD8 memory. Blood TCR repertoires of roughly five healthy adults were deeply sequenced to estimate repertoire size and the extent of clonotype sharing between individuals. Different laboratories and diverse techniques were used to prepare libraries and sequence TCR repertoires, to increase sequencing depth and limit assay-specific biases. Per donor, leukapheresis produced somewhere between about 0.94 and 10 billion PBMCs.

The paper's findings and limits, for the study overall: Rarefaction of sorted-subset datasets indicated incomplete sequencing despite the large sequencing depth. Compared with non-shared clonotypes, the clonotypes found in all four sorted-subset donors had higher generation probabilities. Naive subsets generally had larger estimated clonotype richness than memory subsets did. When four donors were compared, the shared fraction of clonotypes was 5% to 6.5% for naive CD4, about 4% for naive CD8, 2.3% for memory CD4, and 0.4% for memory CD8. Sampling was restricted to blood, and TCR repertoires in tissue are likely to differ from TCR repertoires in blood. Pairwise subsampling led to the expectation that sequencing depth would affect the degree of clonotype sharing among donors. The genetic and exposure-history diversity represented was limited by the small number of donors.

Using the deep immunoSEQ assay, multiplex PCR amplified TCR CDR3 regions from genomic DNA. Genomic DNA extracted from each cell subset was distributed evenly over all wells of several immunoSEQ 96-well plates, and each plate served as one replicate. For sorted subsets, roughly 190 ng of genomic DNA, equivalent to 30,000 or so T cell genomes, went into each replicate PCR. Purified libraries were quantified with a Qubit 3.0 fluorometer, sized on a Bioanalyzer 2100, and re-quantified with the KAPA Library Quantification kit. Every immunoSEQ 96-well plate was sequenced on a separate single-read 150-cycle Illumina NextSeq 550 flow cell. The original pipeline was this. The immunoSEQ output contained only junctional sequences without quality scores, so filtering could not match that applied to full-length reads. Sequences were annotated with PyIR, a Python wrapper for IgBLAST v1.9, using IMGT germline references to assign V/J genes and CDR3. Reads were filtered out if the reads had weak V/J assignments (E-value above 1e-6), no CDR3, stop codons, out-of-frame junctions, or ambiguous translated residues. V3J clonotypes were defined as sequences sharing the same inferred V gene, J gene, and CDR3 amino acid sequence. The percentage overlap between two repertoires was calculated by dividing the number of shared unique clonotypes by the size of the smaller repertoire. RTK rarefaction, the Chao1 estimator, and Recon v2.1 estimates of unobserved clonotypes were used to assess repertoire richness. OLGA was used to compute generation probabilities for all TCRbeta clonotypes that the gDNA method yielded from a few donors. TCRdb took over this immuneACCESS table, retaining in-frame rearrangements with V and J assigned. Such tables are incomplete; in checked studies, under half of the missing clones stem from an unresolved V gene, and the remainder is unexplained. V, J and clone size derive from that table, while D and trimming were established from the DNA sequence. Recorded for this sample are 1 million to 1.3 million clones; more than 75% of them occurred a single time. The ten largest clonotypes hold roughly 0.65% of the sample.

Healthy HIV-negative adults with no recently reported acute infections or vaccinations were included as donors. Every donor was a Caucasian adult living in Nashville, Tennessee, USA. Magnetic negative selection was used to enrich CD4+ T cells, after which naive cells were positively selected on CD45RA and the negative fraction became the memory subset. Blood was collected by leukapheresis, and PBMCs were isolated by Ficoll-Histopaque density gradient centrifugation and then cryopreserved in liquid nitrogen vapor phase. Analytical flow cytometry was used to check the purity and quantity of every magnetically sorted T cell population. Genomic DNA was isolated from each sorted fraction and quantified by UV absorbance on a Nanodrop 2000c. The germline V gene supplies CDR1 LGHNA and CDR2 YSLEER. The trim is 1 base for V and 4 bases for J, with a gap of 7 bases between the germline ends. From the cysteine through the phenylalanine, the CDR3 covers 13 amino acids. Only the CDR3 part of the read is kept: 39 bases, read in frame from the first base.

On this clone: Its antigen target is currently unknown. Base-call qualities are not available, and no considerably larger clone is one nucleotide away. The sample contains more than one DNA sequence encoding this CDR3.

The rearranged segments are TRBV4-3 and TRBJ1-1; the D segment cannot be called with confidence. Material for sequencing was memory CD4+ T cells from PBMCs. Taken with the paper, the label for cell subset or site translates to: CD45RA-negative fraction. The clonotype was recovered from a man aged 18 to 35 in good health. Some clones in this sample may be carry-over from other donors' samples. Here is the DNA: TGCGCCAGCAGCCAAGCACGGGGCACTGAAGCTTTCTTT. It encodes CASSQARGTEAFF.